Listed here are 3 T cell receptor beta chains from one sample, sequenced in a study of monozygotic twins with cystic fibrosis. Produced via immunoSEQ multiplex PCR; TCRdb's table is partial and in-frame only. The sample has nearly 25,000 clones, approximately 90% seen once; the top ten hold approximately 0.3%. The sample consisted of blood. Receptors originate from a girl aged 2-10 years with cystic fibrosis.

The chain employs TRBV6-5 and TRBJ1-6; the D gene is possibly TRBD1 (5 bases). Germline CDR1 is MNHEY and CDR2 is SVGAGI. V shed 7 bases and J shed 9 bases, with 19 bases lying between them. The CDR3 totals 15 residues. CDR3 region: CASTFGGVGASPLHF. The CDR3 nucleotides are TGTGCCAGCACTTTCGGTGGGGTCGGGGCTTCACCCCTCCACTTT.

This clone was observed a single time. The CDR3 bases are TGCAGTGCTAGTGGGCAGAACACCATATATTTT. This translates into CSASGQNTIYF. V and J are TRBV20-1 and TRBJ1-3, with D unclear. Deletions cut 3 bases from V and 7 bases from J, with 7 bases between. From germline, CDR1 is DFQATT and CDR2 SNEGSKA (reference sequence). This CDR3 is built from 11 residues.

This sequence joins TRBV7-2 and TRBJ2-1; perhaps TRBD2 as D (7 bases). Germline CDR1 and CDR2: SGHTA and FQGNSA. Trimming removed 6 bases from V and 9 bases from J, with 21 bases in between. This CDR3 has 15 amino acids. This CDR3 reads CASRLEAGAIFEQFF. As DNA, the CDR3 is TGTGCCAGCAGACTAGAGGCGGGGGCGATCTTTGAGCAGTTCTTC.